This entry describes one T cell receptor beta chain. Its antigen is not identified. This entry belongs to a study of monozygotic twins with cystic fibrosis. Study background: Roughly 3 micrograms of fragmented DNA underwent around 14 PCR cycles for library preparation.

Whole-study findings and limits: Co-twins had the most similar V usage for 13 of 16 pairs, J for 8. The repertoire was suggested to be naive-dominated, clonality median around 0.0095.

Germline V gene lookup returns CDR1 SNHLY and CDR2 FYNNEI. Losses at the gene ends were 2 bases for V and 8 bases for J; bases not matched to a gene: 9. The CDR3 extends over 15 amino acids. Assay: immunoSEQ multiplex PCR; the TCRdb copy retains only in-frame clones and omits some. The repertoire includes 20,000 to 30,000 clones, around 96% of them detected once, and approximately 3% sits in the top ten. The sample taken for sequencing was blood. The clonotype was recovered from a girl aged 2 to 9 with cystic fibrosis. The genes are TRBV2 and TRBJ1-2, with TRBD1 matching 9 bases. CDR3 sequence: CASSERDRAGGGYTF. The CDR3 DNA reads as TGTGCCAGCAGTGAAAGGGACAGGGCTGGAGGCGGCTACACCTTC.